This T cell receptor beta chain was sequenced during a study of early T cells in non-severe SARS-CoV-2 infection. Germline V gives CDR1 LGHDT, CDR2 YNNKEL (reference sequence). The V segment lost 4 bases and the J segment 10 bases; nucleotides outside the gene matches: 12. The CDR3 length is 15 residues. TCRdb passed the 5' RACE reads through MiXCR, listing each CDR3 protein once. The sample gives tens of thousands of distinct CDR3 sequences, 6.5% to 8.5% of which show up once; approximately 3.6% is in the top ten. The sequenced sample was whole blood. The receptor's source is an adult who was a healthcare worker with PCR-confirmed SARS-CoV-2 infection or an uninfected control (not recorded which). The gene calls are TRBV3-1 and TRBJ2-1, with TRBD2 matching 8 bases. In DNA form, the CDR3 reads TGTGCCAGCAGCCCCCAGCCAGCGGGAGCCACCGAGCAGTTCTTC. It translates to CASSPQPAGATEQFF.